This record covers a single T cell receptor (beta chain). The CDR3 has 15 amino acids. Germline CDR1 MGHDK, CDR2 SYGVNS. Trimming took 6 bases from V and 6 from J, leaving 18 bases between them. This sample is part of a study of blood T cell repertoires in COVID-19. Study details: From T cells, B-cell-depleted T cells, or PBMCs came the material, which was cDNA or gDNA.

In terms of age and location, participants ranged from roughly 18 to 89 years and lived in roughly 22 US areas. Before being deemed recovered, Cohort 3 donors had two negative PCRs, clearance, or symptom resolution. The assay was immunoSEQ multiplex PCR, and TCRdb's table has in-frame clones only and misses some. This repertoire shows about 310,000 clones, over 75% found once; its top ten account for approximately 8.8%. This TCR came from a woman in her thirties or forties who had recovered from COVID-19. J is TRBJ2-1 and V is TRBV25-1, with no clear D. Specimen: PBMCs or T cells enriched from blood (not recorded which). The CDR3, as DNA: TGTGCCAGCAGCCCTCTAGGTAATCTAGGCAATGAGCAGTTCTTC. It encodes CASSPLGNLGNEQFF.